This T cell receptor (beta chain) derives from a study of regulatory T cells in long-lasting Graves disease. V was pared by 9 bases and J by 3 bases, with 11 bases between. This CDR3 comprises 12 residues. Germline V gives CDR1 LNHDA, CDR2 SQIVND (reference sequence). CDR3 regions were amplified by Arm-PCR using iRepertoire HTBI primers to build TCR beta libraries. TCRdb re-called the multiplex PCR reads through MiXCR, storing one row per CDR3 protein. The table includes 250,000 to 300,000 distinct CDR3 sequences, around a sixth detected once. The time point was: newly diagnosed GD, antithyroid drugs for less than 3 months. The TCR library was made from RNA extracted from PBMCs. The sample holds many counts of this clonotype. These data are also associated with another study on T cells in Graves' hyperthyroidism and ophthalmopathy.

Sequenced material: peripheral blood mononuclear cells (PBMCs), taken at new diagnosis, from a patient treated with antithyroid drugs. The chain combines TRBV19 with TRBJ1-1, with D possibly matching TRBD1 (5 bases). The TCR was taken from a woman between 25 and 40 years old with Graves disease. The CDR3 DNA sequence: TGTGCCAGCGCTGACAGAGACACTGAAGCTTTCTTT. Its protein product is CASADRDTEAFF.